This T cell receptor (beta chain) is from a study of T cell responses to AZD1222 COVID-19 vaccine. Notes on the study in general: Spike-spanning, vaccine-associated CD4 TCRs were dominant at 160-218 and 743-854. Just 5 or 6 AZD1222 recipients tested seropositive at baseline. Two AZD1222 doses significantly raised spike-specific TCR breadth and depth over controls. The donors showed a predominance of white British ancestry and of females, with possible underestimation of clonal diversity.

The assay was immunoSEQ multiplex PCR, and TCRdb's table has in-frame clones only and misses some. This sample has roughly 85,000 clones; 70% to 90% occur once, and the top ten carry roughly 5%. The germline CDR1 and CDR2 sequences are MNHEY and SVGAGI. The CDR3 loop spans 15 amino acids. V dropped 6 bases and J dropped 4; count of bases not matched to a gene: 10. In regard to this clone: Its antigen is not known.

The clonotype comes from an adult in good health. The sequencing used peripheral blood, collected on day 0 of MenACWY control vaccination. J is TRBJ2-5 and V is TRBV6-5; TRBD1 matches at 8 bases. CDR3 in amino acids: CASRQGELARETQYF. In DNA, the CDR3 is TGTGCCAGCAGACAGGGGGAATTGGCAAGAGAGACCCAGTACTTC.